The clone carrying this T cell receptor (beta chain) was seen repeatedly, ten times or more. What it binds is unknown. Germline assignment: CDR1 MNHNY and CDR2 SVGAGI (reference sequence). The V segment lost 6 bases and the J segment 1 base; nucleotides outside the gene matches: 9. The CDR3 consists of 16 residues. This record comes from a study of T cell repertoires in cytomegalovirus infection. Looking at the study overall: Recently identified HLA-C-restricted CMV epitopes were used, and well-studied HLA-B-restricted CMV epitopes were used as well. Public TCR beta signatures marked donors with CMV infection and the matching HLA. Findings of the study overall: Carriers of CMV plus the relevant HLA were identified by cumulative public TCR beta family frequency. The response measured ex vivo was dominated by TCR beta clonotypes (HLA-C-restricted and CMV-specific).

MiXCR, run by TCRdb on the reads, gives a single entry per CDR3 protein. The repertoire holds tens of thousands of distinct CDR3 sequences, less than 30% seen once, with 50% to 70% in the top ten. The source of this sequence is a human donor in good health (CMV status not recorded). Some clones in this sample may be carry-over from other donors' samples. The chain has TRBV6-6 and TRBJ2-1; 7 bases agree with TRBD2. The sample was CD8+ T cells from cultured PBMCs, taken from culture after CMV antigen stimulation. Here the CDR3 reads CASRDWPSGSYNEQFF. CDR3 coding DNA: TGTGCCAGCAGGGACTGGCCTAGCGGTTCCTACAATGAGCAGTTCTTC.